The clone carrying this TCR beta chain showed up many times. The CDR3 consists of 17 residues. This sample stems from a study of T-cell reconstitution after alpha-beta-depleted transplantation in children. Preparation of the TCRbeta library involved a method that used unique molecular identifiers. TCRdb passed the PCR reads through MiXCR, listing each CDR3 protein once. The profile shows 150,000 to 250,000 distinct CDR3 sequences, about 14% of them singletons. This clonotype was sampled from a human donor who donated a stem cell graft to a child with acute lymphoblastic leukemia. The sequences come from PBMCs from the stem cell graft donor, collected from the stem cell graft. V gene TRBV12-3 or TRBV12-4 combines with J gene TRBJ2-6, with 9 bases that match TRBD1. The CDR3 protein is CVDPGTGLVSGANVLTF. DNA of the CDR3: TGTGTCGATCCAGGGACAGGGTTGGTGTCTGGGGCCAACGTCCTGACTTTC.